This TCR beta chain was profiled in a study of T cell responses to AZD1222 COVID-19 vaccine. Study results and caveats: Rises in breadth and depth of Spike-specific TCRs came after two AZD1222 doses. CD4 TCRs linked to vaccination spanned spike, dominating at 160-218 and 743-854.

With 0 bases removed from V and 2 bases from J, the gap between germline ends came to 3 bases. The CDR3 is 13 residues long. Germline V gives CDR1 LGHNA, CDR2 YSLEER. Recipients boosted at about 4 weeks or about 12 weeks are pooled. To note about this clone: Its specificity is unknown.

Using immunoSEQ multiplex PCR, the repertoire was profiled, and TCRdb retains in-frame clones only, with some absent. The sample lists some 150,000 clones; around 89% were seen once. The specimen was peripheral blood, collected 28 days after the second AZD1222 dose. This chain connects TRBV4-3 to TRBJ2-3, with D unclear. The receptor's source is an adult who received the AZD1222 COVID-19 vaccine. The CDR3: CASSQDFTDTQYF. In DNA form, the CDR3 reads TGCGCCAGCAGCCAAGACTTCACAGATACGCAGTATTTT.